The 18 T cell receptor beta chains below were found in one sample sequenced in a study of cytomegalovirus exposure and HLA in healthy donors. The PCR was carried out with 60 Vbeta primers and 13 Jbeta primers. Clones were read by immunoSEQ multiplex PCR, and TCRdb kept only the in-frame ones, dropping some. In the table there are about 96,000 clones, 65% to 75% of which are singletons. Sequenced: PBMCs. Receptors originate from a woman in her 70s in good health and CMV-seropositive.

The gene calls are TRBV5-1 and TRBJ2-3; 12 nucleotides match TRBD2. The CDR3 has 16 amino acids. Per germline, CDR1 SGHRS and CDR2 YFSETQ. V was pared by 3 bases and J by 5 bases, with 7 bases of the junction left unmatched. For the CDR3, the DNA is TGCGCCAGCAGCTCGTTGACTAGCGGGAGCGGAGATACGCAGTATTTT. Protein product: CASSSLTSGSGDTQYF.

The V call is TRBV5-4, the J call TRBJ2-2; D ambiguous. V was trimmed by 2 bases and J by 4 bases, leaving 9 bases between them. Germline lookup yields CDR1 SGHNT and CDR2 YYREEE (reference sequence). The CDR3 totals 14 residues. This CDR3 is CASSLSGRTGELFF. The CDR3, as DNA: TGTGCCAGCAGCTTATCTGGGCGCACCGGGGAGCTGTTTTTT.

The V call is TRBV18, the J call TRBJ2-7, with TRBD1 identical over 7 bases. Germline V gene lookup returns CDR1 KGHSH and CDR2 LQKENI. This CDR3 has 15 residues. V shed 3 bases and J 2 bases; nucleotides not matched to a gene: 7. CDR3 coding DNA: TGTGCCAGCTCACCGGTGGGACAGCAAACCTACGAGCAGTACTTC. This translates into CASSPVGQQTYEQYF. The full variable domain, in which reference TRBV18 and TRBJ2-7 provide the parts outside the CDR3, is NAGVMQNPRHLVRRRGQEARLRCSPMKGHSHVYWYRQLPEEGLKFMVYLQKENIIDESGMPKERFSAEFPKEGPSILRIQQVVRGDSAAYFCASSPVGQQTYEQYFGPGTRLTVT.

This clone was counted a few times. The CDR3 region is CSEQGAYEQYF. CDR3 coding DNA: TGCAGTGAACAGGGGGCCTACGAGCAGTACTTC. This chain joins TRBV20-1 and TRBJ2-7, with TRBD1 matching 8 bases. CDR3 length equals 11 residues. Looked up from germline, CDR1 is DFQATT and CDR2 is SNEGSKA (reference sequence). The V and J ends lost 7 bases and 2 bases, in that order; junction bases with no gene match: 1.

The chain has TRBV28 and TRBJ1-2; 11 bases match TRBD1. Per germline, CDR1 MDHEN and CDR2 SYDVKM. The J segment lost 9 bases and the V segment lost 5 bases, leaving 5 bases of the junction unmatched. This CDR3 has 13 residues. The DNA of the CDR3 is TGTGCCAGCAGTAACGGACAGGGGGCGAGCTACACCTTC. This encodes CASSNGQGASYTF.

This chain connects TRBV9 to TRBJ1-6; D remains unclear. CDR1 and CDR2 (germline): SGDLS, YYNGEE. V was cut by 4 bases and J by 7 bases, with 9 bases left in between. The CDR3 loop spans 13 amino acids. CDR3: CASSPTRNSPLHF. The CDR3, as DNA: TGTGCCAGCAGCCCCACCAGGAATTCACCCCTCCACTTT.

The chain combines TRBV4-3 with TRBJ1-2; 9 bases are shared with TRBD1. J gave up 4 bases and V 5 bases, and 5 bases lay outside the gene matches. This CDR3 has 14 amino acids. In germline, CDR1 is LGHNA, CDR2 YSLEER. The CDR3: CASSTDRGFYGYTF. The CDR3 nucleotides are TGCGCCAGCAGCACGGACAGGGGATTCTATGGCTACACCTTC.

This chain joins TRBV4-1 and TRBJ1-5; 9 positions match TRBD1. CDR3 length: 16 amino acids. Losses at the gene ends were 3 bases for V and 1 base for J; bases not matched to a gene: 4. Germline V gene lookup returns CDR1 MGHRA and CDR2 YSYEKL. The CDR3 coding sequence is TGCGCCAGCAGCCACCCTGGACAGGGGAGCAATCAGCCCCAGCATTTT. It encodes CASSHPGQGSNQPQHF.

The J gene is TRBJ1-2, the V gene TRBV27; TRBD1 matches 12 bases. CDR1 is MNHEY, CDR2 SMNVEV, per germline (reference sequence). The CDR3 contains 15 residues. Trimming at V came to 2 bases and at J to 9 bases, leaving 7 bases not matched to a gene. Written as DNA, the CDR3 is TGTGCCAGCAGTTTAGGGGGACAGGGGGCGTTTAGCTACACCTTC. The encoded protein is CASSLGGQGAFSYTF.

The count of this clone is one. The chain links TRBV6-5 to TRBJ1-1; D is undetermined. The CDR3 totals 13 residues. CDR1 is MNHEY and CDR2 is SVGAGI in the germline V gene. The V and J ends lost 5 bases and 1 base respectively, with 8 bases between them. As DNA, the CDR3 is TGTGCCAGCAGTATTAGCCAGAACACTGAAGCTTTCTTT. Protein sequence: CASSISQNTEAFF.

This chain uses TRBV5-4 with TRBJ2-1; 7 positions agree with TRBD2. V was pared by 6 bases and J by 1 base, with 10 bases of the junction left unmatched. The CDR3 covers 16 residues. From germline, CDR1 is SGHNT and CDR2 YYREEE (reference sequence). CDR3 sequence (DNA): TGTGCCAGCACTTTAGCGGGCGTAGGGTCCTACAATGAGCAGTTCTTC. It is translated as CASTLAGVGSYNEQFF. The full variable domain, with the rest looked up from reference TRBV5-4 and TRBJ2-1, is ETGVTQSPTHLIKTRGQQVTLRCSSQSGHNTVSWYQQALGQGPQFIFQYYREEENGRGNFPPRFSGLQFPNYSSELNVNALELDDSALYLCASTLAGVGSYNEQFFGPGTRLTVL.

This chain uses TRBV9 with TRBJ2-1; D is unresolved. V lost 0 bases and J lost 5, with 6 bases in between. This CDR3 spans 13 amino acids. Germline CDR1 is SGDLS and CDR2 is YYNGEE. DNA of the CDR3: TGTGCCAGCAGCGTAGGAGGCCACAATGAGCAGTTCTTC. The encoded protein is CASSVGGHNEQFF.

J is TRBJ2-1 and V is TRBV19, with D perhaps TRBD2 (6 bases). This CDR3 contains 13 residues. Germline V gene lookup returns CDR1 LNHDA and CDR2 SQIVND (reference sequence). V was trimmed by 10 bases and J by 2 bases, leaving 12 bases between them. DNA of the CDR3: TGTGCCACGGAGGGCAGGGCCTACAATGAGCAGTTCTTC. Its protein product is CATEGRAYNEQFF.

The J gene is TRBJ1-2, the V gene TRBV7-9; 10 nucleotides agree with TRBD1. J was trimmed by 4 bases and V by 11 bases; bases with no gene match: 10. The germline V gene encodes CDR1 SEHNR and CDR2 FQNEAQ (reference sequence). CDR3 length: 14 amino acids. CDR3 residues: CALPSDRGGYGYTF. Here the CDR3 DNA reads TGTGCCTTACCCTCGGACAGGGGGGGCTATGGCTACACCTTC.

V and J are TRBV21-1 and TRBJ2-1; the table's D call TRBD1 went unverified against the DNA. TRBV21-1 is a pseudogene. The CDR3 totals 14 residues. The CDR3 DNA sequence: TGTGCCAGCATACCCGGGACAGGTCCCAATGAGCAGTTCTTC. This codes for CASIPGTGPNEQFF.

This sequence joins TRBV7-2 and TRBJ2-5; possibly TRBD2 for D (6 bases). The CDR3 extends over 15 amino acids. Trimming took 6 bases from V and 1 from J, leaving 15 bases between them. In germline, CDR1 is SGHTA, CDR2 FQGNSA. The CDR3 bases are TGTGCCAGCAGGGGAGGCAGAGACCTCCAAGAGACCCAGTACTTC. Protein: CASRGGRDLQETQYF.

CDR3 sequence (DNA): TGTGCCAGTAGTATCCACCTACCCCGCACCGGGGAGCTGTTTTTT. Protein sequence: CASSIHLPRTGELFF. The rearrangement uses TRBV19 and TRBJ2-2; D is ambiguous. Germline V CDR1 and CDR2: LNHDA, SQIVND (reference sequence). Deletions cut 3 bases from V and 4 bases from J, with 12 bases between. The CDR3 extends over 15 amino acids.

This chain links TRBV18 with TRBJ2-7, with 9 bases fitting TRBD1. CDR3 size: 15 residues. Germline V gene data show CDR1 as KGHSH and CDR2 as LQKENI. With 3 bases clipped from V and 5 bases from J, the junction kept 8 bases outside the gene matches. CDR3 coding DNA: TGTGCCAGCTCACCGCAGGGACAGGGTGTCGACGAGCAGTACTTC. Its translation is CASSPQGQGVDEQYF.